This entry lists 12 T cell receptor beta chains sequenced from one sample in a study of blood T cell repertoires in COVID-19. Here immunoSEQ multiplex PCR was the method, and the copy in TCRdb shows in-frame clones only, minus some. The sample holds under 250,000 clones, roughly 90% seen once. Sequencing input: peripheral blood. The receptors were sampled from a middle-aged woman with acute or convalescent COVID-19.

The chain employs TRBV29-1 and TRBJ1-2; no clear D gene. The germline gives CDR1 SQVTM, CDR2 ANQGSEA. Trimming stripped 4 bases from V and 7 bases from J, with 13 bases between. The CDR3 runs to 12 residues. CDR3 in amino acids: CSVVSEKSGYTF. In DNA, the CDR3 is TGCAGCGTTGTCTCGGAGAAGAGTGGCTACACCTTC.

The CDR3 region has the DNA TGCGCCAGCAGGGAGCCGGGACAGGGATCGGACATTCAGTACTTC. As protein: CASREPGQGSDIQYF. The rearrangement links TRBV5-1 to TRBJ2-4, with 9 bases aligning to TRBD1. The CDR3 is made up of 15 amino acids. Per the germline V gene, CDR1 is SGHRS and CDR2 is YFSETQ. V was clipped by 5 bases and J by 8 bases; unmatched bases: 11. The full variable domain, with the rest looked up from reference TRBV5-1 and TRBJ2-4, is KAGVTQTPRYLIKTRGQQVTLSCSPISGHRSVSWYQQTPGQGLQFLFEYFSETQRNKGNFPGRFSGRQFSNSRSEMNVSTLELGDSALYLCASREPGQGSDIQYFGAGTRLSVL.

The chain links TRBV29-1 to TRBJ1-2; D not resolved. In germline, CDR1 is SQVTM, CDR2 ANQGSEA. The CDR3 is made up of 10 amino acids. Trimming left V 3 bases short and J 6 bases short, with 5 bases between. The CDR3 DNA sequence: TGCAGCGTTGAGTCTGATGGCTACACCTTC. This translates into CSVESDGYTF.

CDR3 nucleotide sequence: TGTGCTAGTGGTTGGGGACAGGGTACAGGGAACACCATATATTTT. This sequence encodes CASGWGQGTGNTIYF. The gene calls are TRBV12-5 and TRBJ1-3; 9 bases match TRBD1. The CDR3 extends over 15 amino acids. CDR1 is LGHNT and CDR2 is FRNRAP in the germline V gene. The junction had 8 bases not matched to a gene; V was cut back by 4 bases and J by 7 bases.

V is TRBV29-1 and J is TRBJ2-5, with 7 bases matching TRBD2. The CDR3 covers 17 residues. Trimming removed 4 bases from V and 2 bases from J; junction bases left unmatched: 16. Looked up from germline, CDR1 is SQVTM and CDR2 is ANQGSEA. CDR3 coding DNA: TGCAGCGTTGTGCGACTAGCTAATCGAGGAATACAAGAGACCCAGTACTTC. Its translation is CSVVRLANRGIQETQYF. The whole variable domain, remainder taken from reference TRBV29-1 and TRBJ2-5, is SAVISQKPSRDICQRGTSLTIQCQVDSQVTMMFWYRQQPGQSLTLIATANQGSEATYESGFVIDKFPISRPNLTFSTLTVSNMSPEDSSIYLCSVVRLANRGIQETQYFGPGTRLLVL.

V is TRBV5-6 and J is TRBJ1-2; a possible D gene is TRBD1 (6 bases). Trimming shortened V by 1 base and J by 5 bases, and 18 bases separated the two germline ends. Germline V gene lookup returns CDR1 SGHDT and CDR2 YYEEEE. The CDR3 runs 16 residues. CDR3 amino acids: CASSLPYNRVRYGYTF. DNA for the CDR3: TGTGCCAGCAGCTTGCCCTACAACAGGGTGAGGTATGGCTACACCTTC.

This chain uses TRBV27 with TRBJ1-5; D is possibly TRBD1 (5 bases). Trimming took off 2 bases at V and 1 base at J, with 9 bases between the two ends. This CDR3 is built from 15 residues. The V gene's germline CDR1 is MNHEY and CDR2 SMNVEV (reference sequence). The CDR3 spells CASSLTGVSNQPQHF. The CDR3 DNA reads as TGTGCCAGCAGTTTAACGGGGGTAAGCAATCAGCCCCAGCATTTT.

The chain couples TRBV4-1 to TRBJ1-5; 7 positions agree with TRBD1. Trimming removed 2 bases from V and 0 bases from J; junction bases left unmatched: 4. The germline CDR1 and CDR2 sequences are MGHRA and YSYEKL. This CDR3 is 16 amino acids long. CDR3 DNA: TGCGCCAGCAGCCAACTGGGACAGATTAGCAATCAGCCCCAGCATTTT. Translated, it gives CASSQLGQISNQPQHF.

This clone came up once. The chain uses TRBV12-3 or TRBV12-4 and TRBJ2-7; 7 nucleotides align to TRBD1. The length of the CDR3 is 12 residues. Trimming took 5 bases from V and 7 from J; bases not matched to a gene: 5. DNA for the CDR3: TGTGCCAGCAGTCGACAGGGCTGGGAGCAGTACGTC. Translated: CASSRQGWEQYV.

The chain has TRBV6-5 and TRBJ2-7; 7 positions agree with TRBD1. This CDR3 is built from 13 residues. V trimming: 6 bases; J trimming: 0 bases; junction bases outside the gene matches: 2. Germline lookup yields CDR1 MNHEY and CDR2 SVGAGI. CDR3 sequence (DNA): TGTGCCAGCAGACACAGGGGCTCCTACGAGCAGTACGTC. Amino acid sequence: CASRHRGSYEQYV.

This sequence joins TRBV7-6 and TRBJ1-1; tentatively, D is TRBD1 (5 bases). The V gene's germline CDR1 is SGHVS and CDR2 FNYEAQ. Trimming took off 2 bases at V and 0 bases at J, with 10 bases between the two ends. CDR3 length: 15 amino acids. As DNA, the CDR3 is TGTGCCAGCAGCTTATTAGCAGGGATGAACACTGAAGCTTTCTTT. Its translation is CASSLLAGMNTEAFF.

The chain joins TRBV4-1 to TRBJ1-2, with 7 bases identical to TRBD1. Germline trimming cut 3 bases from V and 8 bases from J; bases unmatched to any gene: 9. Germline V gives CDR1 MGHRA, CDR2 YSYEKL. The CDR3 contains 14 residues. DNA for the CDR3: TGCGCCAGCAGCCACCCCCCCGGGACAGAAGGCTACACCTTC. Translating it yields CASSHPPGTEGYTF.